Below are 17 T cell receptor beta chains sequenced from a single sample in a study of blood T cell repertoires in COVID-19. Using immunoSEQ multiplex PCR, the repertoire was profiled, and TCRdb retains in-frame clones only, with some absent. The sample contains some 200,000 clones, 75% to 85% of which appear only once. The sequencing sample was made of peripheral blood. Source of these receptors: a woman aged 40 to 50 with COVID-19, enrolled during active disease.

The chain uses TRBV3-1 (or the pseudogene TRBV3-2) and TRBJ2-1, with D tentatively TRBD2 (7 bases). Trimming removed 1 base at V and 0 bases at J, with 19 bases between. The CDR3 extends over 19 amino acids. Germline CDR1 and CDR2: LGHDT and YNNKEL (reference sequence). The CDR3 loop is CASSQAMSGTTSSYNEQFF. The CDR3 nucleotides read TGTGCCAGCAGCCAAGCGATGAGCGGGACAACAAGCTCCTACAATGAGCAGTTCTTC.

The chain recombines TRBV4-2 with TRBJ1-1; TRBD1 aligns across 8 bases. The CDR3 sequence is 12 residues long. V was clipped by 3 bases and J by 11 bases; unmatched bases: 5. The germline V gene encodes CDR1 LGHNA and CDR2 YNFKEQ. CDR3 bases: TGTGCCAGCAGCCAGGACAGGGTCAGGGCTTTCTTT. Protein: CASSQDRVRAFF.

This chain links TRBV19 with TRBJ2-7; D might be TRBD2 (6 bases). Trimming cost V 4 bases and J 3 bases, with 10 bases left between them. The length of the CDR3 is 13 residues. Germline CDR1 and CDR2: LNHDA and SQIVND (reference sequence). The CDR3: CASSRTNNYEQYF. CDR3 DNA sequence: TGTGCCAGTAGTAGGACTAATAACTACGAGCAGTACTTC.

CDR3 protein: CASSTSTGLEGYTF. In nucleotides, the CDR3 is TGTGCCAGCAGCACCTCGACAGGGTTGGAGGGCTACACCTTC. This chain uses TRBV9 with TRBJ1-2, with TRBD1 matching over 7 bases. CDR1 SGDLS and CDR2 YYNGEE come from the germline V gene. The CDR3 totals 14 residues. J lost 8 bases, V lost 4 bases, and 11 bases had no gene match.

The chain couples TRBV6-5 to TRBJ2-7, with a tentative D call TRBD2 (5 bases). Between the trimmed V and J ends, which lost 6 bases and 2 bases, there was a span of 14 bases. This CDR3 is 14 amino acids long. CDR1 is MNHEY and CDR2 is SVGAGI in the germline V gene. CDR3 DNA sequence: TGTGCCAGCAGCCCGCGGGTCGCCGCCTACGAGCAGTACTTC. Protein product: CASSPRVAAYEQYF.

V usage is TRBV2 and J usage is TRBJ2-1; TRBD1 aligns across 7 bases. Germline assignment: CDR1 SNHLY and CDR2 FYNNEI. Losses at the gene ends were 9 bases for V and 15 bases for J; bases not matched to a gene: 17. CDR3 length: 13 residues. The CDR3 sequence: CASLINRGYFPFF. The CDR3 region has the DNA TGTGCCAGTCTAATCAACAGGGGTTACTTTCCGTTCTTC.

The DNA of the CDR3 is TGTGCCATCGGACTTCGGGTGACGTACGAGCAGTACTTC. Encoded protein: CAIGLRVTYEQYF. The V call is TRBV10-3, the J call TRBJ2-7; tentative D call: TRBD2 (5 bases). Germline assignment: CDR1 ENHRY and CDR2 SYGVKD. This CDR3 is 13 amino acids long. Trimming left V 8 bases short and J 4 bases short, with 15 bases between.

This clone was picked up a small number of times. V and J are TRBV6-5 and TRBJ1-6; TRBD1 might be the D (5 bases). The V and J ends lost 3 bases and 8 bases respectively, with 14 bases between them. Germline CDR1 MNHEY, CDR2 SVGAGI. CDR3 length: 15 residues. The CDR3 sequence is CASSYQGDKDSPLHF. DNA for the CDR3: TGTGCCAGCAGTTATCAGGGCGATAAGGATTCACCCCTCCACTTT.

CDR3 region: CASSTGSSYEQYV. CDR3 nucleotides: TGTGCCAGCTCGACCGGGAGTTCCTACGAGCAGTACGTC. The genes are TRBV18 and TRBJ2-7; tentatively, D is TRBD2 (6 bases). This CDR3 has 13 amino acids. The ends were cut back, 6 bases at V and 1 base at J, with 10 bases in the middle. CDR1 and CDR2 (germline): KGHSH, LQKENI.

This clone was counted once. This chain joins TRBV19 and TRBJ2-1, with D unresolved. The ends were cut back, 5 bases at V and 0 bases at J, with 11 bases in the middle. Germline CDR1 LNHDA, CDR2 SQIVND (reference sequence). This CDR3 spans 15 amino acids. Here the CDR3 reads CASSSVRSSYNEQFF. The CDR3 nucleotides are TGTGCCAGTAGTTCGGTCCGGAGCTCCTACAATGAGCAGTTCTTC.

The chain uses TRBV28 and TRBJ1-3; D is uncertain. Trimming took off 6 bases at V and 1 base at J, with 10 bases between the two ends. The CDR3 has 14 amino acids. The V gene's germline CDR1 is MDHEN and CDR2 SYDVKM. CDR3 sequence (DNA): TGTGCCAGCAGATCAGGATTTTCTGGAAACACCATATATTTT. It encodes CASRSGFSGNTIYF.

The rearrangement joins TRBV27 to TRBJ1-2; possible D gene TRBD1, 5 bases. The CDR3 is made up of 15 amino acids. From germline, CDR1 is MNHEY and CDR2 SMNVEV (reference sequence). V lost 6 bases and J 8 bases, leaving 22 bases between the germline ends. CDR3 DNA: TGTGCCAGCAGGGGGGAGGGGACGAGGGGCACGGGCTACACCTTC. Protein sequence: CASRGEGTRGTGYTF.

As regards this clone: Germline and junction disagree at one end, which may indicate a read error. The CDR3 coding sequence is TGTGCCAGCAGTTACTCGGACAGTTTCTCCAACAATGAGCAGTTCTTC. Translating it yields CASSYSDSFSNNEQFF. This rearrangement joins TRBV6-5 to TRBJ2-1, with D maybe TRBD1 (6 bases). The CDR3 has 16 residues. Germline V gene data show CDR1 as MNHEY and CDR2 as SVGAGI.

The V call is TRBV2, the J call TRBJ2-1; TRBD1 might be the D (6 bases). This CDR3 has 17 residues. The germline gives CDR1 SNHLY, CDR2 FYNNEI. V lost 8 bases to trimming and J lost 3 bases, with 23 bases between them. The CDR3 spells CASPPPSGRGIYNEQFF. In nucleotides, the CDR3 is TGTGCCAGCCCCCCCCCTTCTGGAAGGGGGATCTACAATGAGCAGTTCTTC.

CDR3: CASSMEGGVPVLDGYTF. In DNA form, the CDR3 reads TGTGCCAGTAGTATGGAGGGCGGGGTACCCGTCTTGGATGGCTACACCTTC. V and J are TRBV19 and TRBJ1-2; D not certain. V was clipped by 3 bases and J by 6 bases, with 23 bases between them. Germline loops: CDR1 LNHDA, CDR2 SQIVND (reference sequence). This CDR3 contains 17 residues.

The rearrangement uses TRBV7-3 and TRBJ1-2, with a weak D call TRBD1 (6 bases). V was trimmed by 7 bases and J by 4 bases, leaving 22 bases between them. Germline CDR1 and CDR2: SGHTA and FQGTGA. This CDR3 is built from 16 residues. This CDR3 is CASNNPGEGRSYGYTF. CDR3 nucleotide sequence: TGTGCCAGCAACAATCCAGGGGAGGGAAGGAGCTATGGCTACACCTTC.

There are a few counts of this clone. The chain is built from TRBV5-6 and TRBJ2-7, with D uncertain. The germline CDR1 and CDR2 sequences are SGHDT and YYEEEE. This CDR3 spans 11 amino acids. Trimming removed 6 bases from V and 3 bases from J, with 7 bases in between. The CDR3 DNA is TGTGCCAGCAATCGAGGCTACGAGCAGTACGTC. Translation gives CASNRGYEQYV.